The 11 T cell receptor beta chains given below trace back to one sample, sequenced in a study of spatial heterogeneity in lung cancer. Time point described: sample taken at primary tumor resection. One entry per CDR3 protein, called by TCRdb with MiXCR from the 5' RACE reads. The sample contains around 250 distinct CDR3 sequences, around 45% of which appear only once. Antigen specificity for these receptors is unknown. Study results and caveats: Counts of expanded intratumoral alpha and beta TCRs tracked tumor mutation counts.

The sample in question was lung tumor tissue, obtained at surgery. The receptor source for this set is a female donor with early-stage non-small cell lung cancer.

About this clonotype: The library was designed around alpha chains, so this beta chain is a stray read whose abundance carries little weight. This chain connects TRBV14 to TRBJ2-1; D gene ambiguous. Germline assignment: CDR1 SGHDN and CDR2 FVKESK. The CDR3 has 11 residues. With 1 base removed from V and 6 bases from J, the gap between germline ends came to 1 base. CDR3 bases: TGTGCCAGCAGCCAAGCCAATGAGCAGTTCTTC. Its translation is CASSQANEQFF. Filled out from reference TRBV14 and TRBJ2-1, the complete variable domain reads EAGVTQFPSHSVIEKGQTVTLRCDPISGHDNLYWYRRVMGKEIKFLLHFVKESKQDESGMPNNRFLAERTGGTYSTLKVQPAELEDSGVYFCASSQANEQFFGPGTRLTVL.

This clonotype is large in the sample. A library made for alpha chains picked up this beta chain off target, so its size means little. The chain employs TRBV24-1 and TRBJ2-2; a weak D match, TRBD2 (5 bases). This CDR3 has 14 amino acids. V was trimmed by 5 bases and J by 3 bases, leaving 9 bases between them. The V gene's germline CDR1 is KGHDR and CDR2 SFDVKD. The CDR3, as DNA: TGTGCCACCAGTGCGGCGGGCTACACCGGGGAGCTGTTTTTT. Its translation: CATSAAGYTGELFF.

Concerning this clonotype: This beta chain is an unintended read in a library built for alpha chains; its size means little. The rearrangement uses TRBV29-1 and TRBJ2-2; the D is unclear. The V gene's germline CDR1 is SQVTM and CDR2 ANQGSEA. Trimming removed 3 bases from V and 0 bases from J, with 5 bases in between. This CDR3 has 13 amino acids. The CDR3 here is CSVDPANTGELFF. CDR3 coding DNA: TGCAGCGTTGACCCAGCGAACACCGGGGAGCTGTTTTTT.

Worth noting for this clonotype: This beta chain is a stray read from a library made for alpha chains; its abundance is not meaningful. This chain uses TRBV11-2 with TRBJ2-5, with D perhaps being TRBD1 or TRBD2 (6 bases each). Deletions cut 1 base from V and 4 bases from J, with 16 bases between. This CDR3 is 16 amino acids long. Germline lookup yields CDR1 SGHAT and CDR2 FQNNGV. The CDR3 sequence: CASSLGTAGGGETQYF. In DNA, the CDR3 is TGTGCCAGCAGCTTAGGGACAGCGGGCGGAGGAGAGACCCAGTACTTC.

The table lists this clonotype with a few counts. Since it is a stray read in a library aimed at alpha chains, this beta chain has a size that is not meaningful. The chain recombines TRBV7-2 with TRBJ2-2; 9 bases are a match to TRBD2. The germline V gene has CDR1 SGHTA and CDR2 FQGNSA. The CDR3 length is 15 residues. With 8 bases clipped from V and 1 base from J, the junction kept 5 bases outside the gene matches. The CDR3 region has the DNA TGTGCCAGCCGGATTAGCGGGGGGAACACCGGGGAGCTGTTTTTT. As protein: CASRISGGNTGELFF. Complete variable domain (other parts from reference TRBV7-2 and TRBJ2-2): GAGVSQSPSNKVTEKGKDVELRCDPISGHTALYWYRQSLGQGLEFLIYFQGNSAPDKSGLPSDRFSAERTGGSVSTLTIQRTQQEDSAVYLCASRISGGNTGELFFGEGSRLTVL.

In the case of this clonotype: Little can be read into the size of this beta chain, an off-target read in a library designed for alpha chains. This chain uses TRBV11-2 with TRBJ2-1; 10 bases are shared with TRBD1. Germline CDR1 SGHAT, CDR2 FQNNGV. V dropped 5 bases and J dropped 12; count of bases not matched to a gene: 10. The CDR3 loop spans 14 amino acids. The CDR3 sequence is CASSPRQGASGQFF. CDR3 nucleotide sequence: TGTGCCAGCAGCCCTAGACAGGGGGCTAGTGGGCAGTTCTTC.

Turning to this clonotype: For a library built for alpha chains, this beta chain is a stray read; little rests on its size. This chain connects TRBV29-1 to TRBJ2-3; 10 nucleotides line up with TRBD2. Germline V gives CDR1 SQVTM, CDR2 ANQGSEA. After removal of 6 bases from V and 4 bases from J, the junction contained 10 bases not matched to a gene. The CDR3 is 15 residues long. The CDR3 coding sequence is TGCAGCGTCAATAGCGGGAGGACCGGGGCAGATACGCAGTATTTT. This encodes CSVNSGRTGADTQYF.

About this clonotype: For a library built for alpha chains, this beta chain is a stray read; little rests on its size. The chain employs TRBV19 and TRBJ2-3; 8 nucleotides agree with TRBD2. The CDR3 totals 16 residues. CDR1 is LNHDA and CDR2 is SQIVND in the germline V gene (reference sequence). The J segment lost 3 bases and the V segment lost 4 bases, leaving 9 bases of the junction unmatched. In DNA form, the CDR3 reads TGTGCCAGTAGTACCGCTGGCGGCGGGAGGACAGATACGCAGTATTTT. It specifies CASSTAGGGRTDTQYF.

This clonotype is labeled as large. As an off-target read in a library built for alpha chains, this beta chain has a frequency of little significance. The chain has TRBV6-5 and TRBJ2-3; 11 bases fit TRBD2. CDR1 MNHEY and CDR2 SVGAGI come from the germline V gene. The trim removed 5 bases at V and 10 bases at J, leaving 8 bases unmatched. This CDR3 contains 14 residues. CDR3 residues: CASSPPTSGDAQYF. Here the CDR3 DNA reads TGTGCCAGCAGTCCCCCGACTAGCGGGGATGCGCAGTATTTT.

In the case of this clonotype: Because this beta chain is a stray read in a library intended to capture alpha chains, its abundance should not be given much weight. The chain combines TRBV7-9 with TRBJ2-3; 7 bases match TRBD1. The CDR3 extends over 15 amino acids. Per germline, CDR1 SEHNR and CDR2 FQNEAQ (reference sequence). Unmatched junction bases numbered 5, after V lost 4 bases and J lost 1 base. CDR3 sequence reads: CASSSGQWGTDTQYF. CDR3 bases: TGTGCCAGCAGCTCGGGACAGTGGGGCACAGATACGCAGTATTTT.

This clonotype showed up just once. This beta chain is a stray sequence in a library constructed for alpha chains; its clone size is not meaningful. The J gene is TRBJ2-7, the V gene TRBV11-3, with a weak D call TRBD2 (6 bases). CDR1 and CDR2 (germline): SGHNT, YENEEA. The length of the CDR3 is 16 residues. V was shortened by 1 base and J by 1 base, with 14 bases between the two germline ends. In nucleotides, the CDR3 is TGTGCCAGCAGCTTAGGTTCCCTGGGGGGATCCTACGAGCAGTACTTC. Its protein is CASSLGSLGGSYEQYF.